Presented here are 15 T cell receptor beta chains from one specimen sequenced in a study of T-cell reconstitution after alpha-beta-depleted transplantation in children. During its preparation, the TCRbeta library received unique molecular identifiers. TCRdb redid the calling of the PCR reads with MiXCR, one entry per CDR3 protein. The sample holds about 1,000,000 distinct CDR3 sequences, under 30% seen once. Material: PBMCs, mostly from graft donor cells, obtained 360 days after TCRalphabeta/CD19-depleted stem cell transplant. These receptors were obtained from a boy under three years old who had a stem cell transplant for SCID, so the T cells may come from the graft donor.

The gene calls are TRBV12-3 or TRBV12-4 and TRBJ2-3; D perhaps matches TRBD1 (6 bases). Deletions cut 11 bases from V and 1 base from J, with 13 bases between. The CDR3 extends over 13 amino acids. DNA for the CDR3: TGTGCCGTGCACAAGGGGGGCACAGATACGCAGTATTTT. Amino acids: CAVHKGGTDTQYF.

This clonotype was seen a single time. In DNA form, the CDR3 reads TGTGCCACCAGCAGTGGCGGGGCAGGGAGACGTCTTTTTCATGGCTACACCTTC. Translating it yields CATSSGGAGRRLFHGYTF. V is TRBV15 and J is TRBJ1-2; TRBD1 might be the D (5 bases). CDR1 is LNHNV and CDR2 is YYDKDF in the germline V gene (reference sequence). V dropped 3 bases and J dropped 6 bases, with 26 bases sitting between them. The CDR3 is 18 amino acids. Filled out from reference TRBV15 and TRBJ1-2, the complete variable domain reads DAMVIQNPRYQVTQFGKPVTLSCSQTLNHNVMYWYQQKSSQAPKLLFHYYDKDFNNEADTPDNFQSRRPNTSFCFLDIRSPGLGDTAMYLCATSSGGAGRRLFHGYTFGSGTRLTVV.

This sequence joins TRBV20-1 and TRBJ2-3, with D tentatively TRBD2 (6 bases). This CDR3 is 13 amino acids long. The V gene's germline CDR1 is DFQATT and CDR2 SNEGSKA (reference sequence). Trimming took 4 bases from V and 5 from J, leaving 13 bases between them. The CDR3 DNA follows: TGCAGTGCTATGAGCGGGCGCGGAGATACGCAGTATTTT. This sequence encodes CSAMSGRGDTQYF.

The CDR3 sequence is CASSYDRVYEQYF. The CDR3 bases are TGTGCCAGCAGCTATGACAGGGTCTACGAGCAGTACTTC. The gene calls are TRBV5-6 and TRBJ2-7; TRBD1 agrees at 7 bases. Germline assignment: CDR1 SGHDT and CDR2 YYEEEE. This CDR3 contains 13 residues. The V gene end was trimmed by 3 bases and the J gene end by 3 bases; junction bases not matched to a gene: 3. The variable domain in full, with the rest retrieved from reference TRBV5-6 and TRBJ2-7, is DAGVTQSPTHLIKTRGQQVTLRCSPKSGHDTVSWYQQALGQGPQFIFQYYEEEERQRGNFPDRFSGHQFPNYSSELNVNALLLGDSALYLCASSYDRVYEQYFGPGTRLTVT.

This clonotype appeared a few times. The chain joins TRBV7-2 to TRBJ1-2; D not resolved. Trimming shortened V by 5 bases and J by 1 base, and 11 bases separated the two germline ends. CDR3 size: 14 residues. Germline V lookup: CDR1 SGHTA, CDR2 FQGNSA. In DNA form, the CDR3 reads TGTGCCAGCAGCCTCGCCCCGATTAACTATGGCTACACCTTC. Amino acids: CASSLAPINYGYTF.

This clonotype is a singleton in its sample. The CDR3 loop is CASSEGARYNEQFF. The CDR3 nucleotides are TGTGCCAGCTCGGAGGGAGCGAGATACAATGAGCAGTTCTTC. The chain links TRBV27 to TRBJ2-1, with D perhaps matching TRBD2 (6 bases). Germline CDR1 is MNHEY and CDR2 is SMNVEV (reference sequence). CDR3 length: 14 residues. The V gene lost 8 bases and the J gene lost 4 bases, with 15 bases spanning the gap.

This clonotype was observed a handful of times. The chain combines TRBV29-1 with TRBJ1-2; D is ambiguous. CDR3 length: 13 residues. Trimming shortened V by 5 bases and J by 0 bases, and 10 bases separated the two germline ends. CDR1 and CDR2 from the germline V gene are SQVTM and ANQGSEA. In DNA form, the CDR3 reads TGCAGCGTTCCTAGCCTAGCTAACTATGGCTACACCTTC. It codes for CSVPSLANYGYTF.

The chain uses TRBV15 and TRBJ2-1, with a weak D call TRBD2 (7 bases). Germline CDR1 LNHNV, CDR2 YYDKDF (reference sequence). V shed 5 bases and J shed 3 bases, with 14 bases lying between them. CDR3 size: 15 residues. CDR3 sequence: CATSGWRGLYNEQFF. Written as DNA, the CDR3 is TGTGCCACCAGCGGGTGGCGGGGGCTCTACAATGAGCAGTTCTTC.

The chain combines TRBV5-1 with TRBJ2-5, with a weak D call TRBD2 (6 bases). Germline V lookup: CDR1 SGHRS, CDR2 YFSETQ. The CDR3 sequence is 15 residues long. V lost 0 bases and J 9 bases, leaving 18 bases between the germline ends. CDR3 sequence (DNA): TGCGCCAGCAGCTTGGGGGCCCGGGACCCGGGGGCCCAGTACTTC. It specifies CASSLGARDPGAQYF.

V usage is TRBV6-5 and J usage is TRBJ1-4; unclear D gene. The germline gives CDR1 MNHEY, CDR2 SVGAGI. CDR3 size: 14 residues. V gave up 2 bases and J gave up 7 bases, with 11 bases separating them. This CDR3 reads CASSYTGVGEKLFF. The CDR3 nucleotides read TGTGCCAGCAGTTACACGGGAGTGGGTGAAAAACTGTTTTTT.

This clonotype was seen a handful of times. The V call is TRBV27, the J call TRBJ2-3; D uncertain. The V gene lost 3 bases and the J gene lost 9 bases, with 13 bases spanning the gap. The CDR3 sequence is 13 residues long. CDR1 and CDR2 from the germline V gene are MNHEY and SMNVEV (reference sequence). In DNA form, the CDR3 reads TGTGCCAGCAGTTTCACGTCCATAGGAACGCAGTATTTT. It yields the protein CASSFTSIGTQYF.

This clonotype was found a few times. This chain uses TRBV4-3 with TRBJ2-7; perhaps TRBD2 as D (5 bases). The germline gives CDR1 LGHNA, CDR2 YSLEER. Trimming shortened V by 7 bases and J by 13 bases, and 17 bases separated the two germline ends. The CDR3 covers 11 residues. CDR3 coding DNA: TGCGCCAGCAACCACCAGGACCGGGGATACTTC. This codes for CASNHQDRGYF.

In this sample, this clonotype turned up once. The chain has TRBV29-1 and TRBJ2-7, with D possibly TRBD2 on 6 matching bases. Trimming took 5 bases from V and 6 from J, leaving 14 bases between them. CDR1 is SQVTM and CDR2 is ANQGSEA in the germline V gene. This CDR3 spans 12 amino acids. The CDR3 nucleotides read TGCAGCGTTTGGCAGGGAGCGGGCGAGCAGTACTTC. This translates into CSVWQGAGEQYF.

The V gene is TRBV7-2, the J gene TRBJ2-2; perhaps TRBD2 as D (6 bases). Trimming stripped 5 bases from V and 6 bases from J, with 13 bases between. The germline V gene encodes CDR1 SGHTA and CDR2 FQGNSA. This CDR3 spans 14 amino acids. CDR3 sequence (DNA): TGTGCCAGCAGCCAAGTGGGGGGTTCCGGGGAGCTGTTTTTT. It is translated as CASSQVGGSGELFF.

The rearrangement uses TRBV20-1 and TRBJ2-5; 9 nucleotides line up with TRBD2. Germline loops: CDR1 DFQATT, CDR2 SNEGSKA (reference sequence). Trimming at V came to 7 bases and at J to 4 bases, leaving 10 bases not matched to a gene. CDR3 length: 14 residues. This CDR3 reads CSGGAGGRGETQYF. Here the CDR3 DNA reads TGCAGTGGAGGGGCGGGGGGGCGTGGAGAGACCCAGTACTTC.